The entry below gives a single T cell receptor (beta chain) sequence along with its context. PCR amplification relied on 60 Vbeta primers (plus 13 Jbeta primers). Produced via immunoSEQ multiplex PCR; TCRdb's table is partial and in-frame only. The data show some 170,000 clones, roughly 80% seen once. These data are taken from a study of cytomegalovirus exposure and HLA in healthy donors. Source material: PBMCs. The receptor was derived from a man aged 18 to 30 in good health and CMV-seropositive.

DNA of the CDR3: TGTGCCAGCAGTCTTCGGGGGGAGCCAGATACGCAGTATTTT. This translates into CASSLRGEPDTQYF. The rearrangement joins TRBV28 to TRBJ2-3, with 7 bases lining up with TRBD2. Germline CDR1 reads MDHEN; CDR2 reads SYDVKM. This CDR3 contains 14 residues. V lost 5 bases to trimming and J lost 4 bases; unmatched junction nucleotides: 6.